This T cell receptor beta chain was recovered during a study of shared clonotypes between healthy human individuals. The data were produced by immunoSEQ multiplex PCR, yet TCRdb's version contains in-frame clones alone and is incomplete. The repertoire includes about 99,000 clones, roughly 45% of them detected once, and more than 13% sits in the top ten. The CDR3 is 14 residues long. Germline-derived CDR1 and CDR2 are SQVTM and ANQGSEA. J lost 6 bases, V lost 4 bases, and 8 bases had no gene match. The sample consisted of PBMCs. This receptor was obtained from a woman in her thirties or forties in good health. Some clones in this sample may be carry-over from other donors' samples. The chain recombines TRBV29-1 with TRBJ2-7; 11 positions agree with TRBD1. DNA for the CDR3: TGCAGCGTTGCTCCGGCGGGGACAGGGGGCGAGCAGTACTTC. Residues: CSVAPAGTGGEQYF.